The entry below describes one T cell receptor (beta chain). Its antigen is not identified. The time point is: baseline pretreatment blood. Treatment given: 15 Gy SBRT to primary tumor, nephrectomy 4 weeks later. The sample originates from a study of radiation and T cells in renal cell carcinoma. Study details: Nephrectomy followed 15 Gy stereotactic body radiation by 4 weeks.

CDR1 and CDR2 from the germline V gene are MNHEY and SMNVEV (reference sequence). V lost 0 bases and J lost 5, with 13 bases in between. The CDR3 runs 15 residues. Overall study results and limits: From baseline, blood top tumor clonotypes peaked at 2 weeks post-radiation.

Profiling relied on immunoSEQ multiplex PCR, and the TCRdb table lists in-frame clones only, not all of them. The sample contains 50,000 to 75,000 clones, approximately 84% of which appear only once. This TCR derives from a man aged 55-75 years with renal cell carcinoma. V is TRBV27 and J is TRBJ1-1; maybe TRBD1 (5 bases). The material sequenced was blood, taken from a patient whose treatment included radiotherapy and nephrectomy. The CDR3 DNA reads as TGTGCCAGCAGTTTATCGTGGGGGGAGGGGACTGAAGCTTTCTTT. Residues: CASSLSWGEGTEAFF.